Listed below are T cell receptor beta chains from one sample, sequenced in a study of T cells in Graves' hyperthyroidism and ophthalmopathy. From the multiplex PCR reads, TCRdb called clonotypes with MiXCR, one entry per CDR3 protein. Here the sample spans more than 350,000 distinct CDR3 sequences, about 15% being singletons. The specimen was blood. The receptor set was obtained from a woman aged 25 to 39 with Graves' hyperthyroidism. CDR3s include the opening cysteine and the closing phenylalanine or tryptophan. The order of the fields is D gene, clone size, J gene, V gene, CDR3 DNA, CDR3 protein. A D gene is named only where the DNA matches it firmly. The size entry is marked missing in some rows and otherwise reads once, few, many or a size class.

- | - | TRBJ2-7 | TRBV5-1 | TGCGCCAGCAGCTTGGCTCCAGGGGACCACGAGCAGTACTTC | CASSLAPGDHEQYF
- | many | TRBJ1-1 | TRBV6-1 | TGTGCCAGCAGTTCCCCCTTAGACACTGAAGCTTTCTTT | CASSSPLDTEAFF
- | - | TRBJ2-2 | TRBV12-3/TRBV12-4 | TGTGCCAGCAGTTTAGTCATGGGGATCGGGGAGCTGTTTTTT | CASSLVMGIGELFF
- | many | TRBJ1-5 | TRBV5-1 | TGCGCCAGCAGCTTGGGGCAGGGAGGAGGAGGACCCCAGCATTTT | CASSLGQGGGGPQHF
- | - | TRBJ1-1 | TRBV20-1 | TGCAGTGCTAGAGAGGGACAACCGAACACTGAAGCTTTCTTT | CSAREGQPNTEAFF
- | many | TRBJ2-7 | TRBV7-8 | TGTGCCAGCAGCTTAATCCCGGGAGAAGGTTACGAGCAGTACTTC | CASSLIPGEGYEQYF
- | many | TRBJ1-1 | TRBV2 | TGTGCCAGCCTTATTGGACGGATGAACACTGAAGCTTTCTTT | CASLIGRMNTEAFF
- | few | TRBJ2-2 | TRBV20-1 | TGCAGTGCTAGTCATCCGTTATCTGGGAACACCGGGGAGCTGTTTTTT | CSASHPLSGNTGELFF
- | few | TRBJ2-6 | TRBV6-2/TRBV6-3 | TGTGCCAGCAGTTACGACTCTGGGGCCAACGTCCTGACTTTC | CASSYDSGANVLTF
- | - | TRBJ2-7 | TRBV19 | TGTGCCAGTAGTATCGGCAGCCCAGGGGACGAGCAGTACTTC | CASSIGSPGDEQYF
- | few | TRBJ2-3 | TRBV6-1 | TGTGCCCTCTCTGGGAACACAGATACGCAGTATTTT | CALSGNTDTQYF
TRBD2 | many | TRBJ2-6 | TRBV18 | TGTGCCAGCTCACCTTCGACTAGCGGGAGTACTGGGGCCAACGTCCTGACTTTC | CASSPSTSGSTGANVLTF
- | few | TRBJ2-2 | TRBV5-1 | TGCGCCAGCAGCTACAACAGTCAAAACACCGGGGAGCTGTTTTTT | CASSYNSQNTGELFF
TRBD2 | - | TRBJ2-1 | TRBV7-9 | TGTGCCAGCAGCTTAATAGCGGGGTACAATGAGCAGTTCTTC | CASSLIAGYNEQFF
- | - | TRBJ1-2 | TRBV28 | TGTGCCAGCAGTCCCTCATCAGGGGCAGGACCCTATGGCTACACCTTC | CASSPSSGAGPYGYTF
TRBD2 | - | TRBJ2-3 | TRBV5-4 | TGTGCCAGCAGCTTGAGCCTAGCGGGAGGGCCGGGTACGCAGTATTTT | CASSLSLAGGPGTQYF
TRBD2 | - | TRBJ2-2 | TRBV19 | TGTGCCGGGAGACTAGCGGCGAGCACCGGGGAGCTGGTTTTT | CAGRLAASTGELVF
- | few | TRBJ2-5 | TRBV6-1 | TGTGCCAGCAGTGGAACCGGACATCCCGGGGAGACCCAGTACTTC | CASSGTGHPGETQYF
- | few | TRBJ2-1 | TRBV11-3 | TGTGCCAGCAGCTTCCGGGACACCTCTTTTACGGACAATGAGCAGTTCTTC | CASSFRDTSFTDNEQFF
TRBD1 | - | TRBJ1-2 | TRBV14 | TGTGCCAGCAGCCAAAGATCGCCAGACAGGGCGGGGAGTGGCTACACCTTC | CASSQRSPDRAGSGYTF
TRBD2 | - | TRBJ2-5 | TRBV13 | TGTGCCAGCACCATTAGCGGGAGGGCGCGGGAGACCCAGTACTTC | CASTISGRARETQYF
- | - | TRBJ2-7 | TRBV19 | TGTGCCAGTAGTATAGCGGCAGGGAACGAGCAGTACTTC | CASSIAAGNEQYF
- | many | TRBJ2-1 | TRBV27 | TGTGCCAGCAGTTTATTAGGAAACAATGAGCAGTTCTTC | CASSLLGNNEQFF
TRBD1 | - | TRBJ2-7 | TRBV18 | TGTGCCAGCTCTCGGCCGGGACAGGGATCCGAGCAGTACTTC | CASSRPGQGSEQYF
TRBD1 | - | TRBJ1-5 | TRBV20-1 | TGCAGTGCGGGACAGGAATTTAATCAGCCCCAGCATTTT | CSAGQEFNQPQHF
- | many | TRBJ2-3 | TRBV18 | TGTGCCAGCTCACCACCGGTGAGCACAGATACGCAGTATTTT | CASSPPVSTDTQYF
- | many | TRBJ1-5 | TRBV6-2/TRBV6-3 | TGTGCCAGCAGCACACAGGGTTCCCATCAGCCCCAGCATTTT | CASSTQGSHQPQHF
TRBD2 | many | TRBJ2-7 | TRBV6-1 | TGTGCCAGCAGTGAAGTCCAAGCGGGAGAAAGCGAGCAGTACTTC | CASSEVQAGESEQYF
- | - | TRBJ1-1 | TRBV28 | TGTGCCAGCAGTCTACCAGAACTGCCCCCCACTGAAGCTTTCTTT | CASSLPELPPTEAFF
- | - | TRBJ2-7 | TRBV3-1 | TGTGCCAGCAGCCCGAGTTGGTACGAGCAGTACTTC | CASSPSWYEQYF
TRBD2 | few | TRBJ2-1 | TRBV28 | TGTGCCAGCAGTTTATATCCCCCTAGCGGCCTCGGGGGGAATGAGCAGTTCTTC | CASSLYPPSGLGGNEQFF
- | - | TRBJ2-5 | TRBV29-1 | TGCAGCGCCGGGCGGGCAGAAGAGACCCAGTACTTC | CSAGRAEETQYF
- | few | TRBJ2-2 | TRBV18 | TGTGCCAGCTCACCTATAGAGAACACCGGGGAGCTGTTTTTT | CASSPIENTGELFF
- | many | TRBJ2-1 | TRBV6-1 | TGTGCCAGCAGGTGGGGGGAGAGGCATGAGCAGTTCTTC | CASRWGERHEQFF
- | many | TRBJ2-3 | TRBV2 | TGTGCCAGCGAGTTCCACCCATACTCTAGCACAGATACGCAGTATTTT | CASEFHPYSSTDTQYF
TRBD1 | - | TRBJ1-5 | TRBV28 | TGTGCCAGCAGATACGGGACAGGTGGGGGGGAGCCCCAGCATTTT | CASRYGTGGGEPQHF
TRBD2 | - | TRBJ2-1 | TRBV7-2 | TGTGCCAGCAGCCCCTTTGGACTAGCGGTCTACAATGAGCAGTTCTTC | CASSPFGLAVYNEQFF
TRBD1 | many | TRBJ1-2 | TRBV6-2/TRBV6-3 | TGTGCCAGCAGTTACGAGGGACAGGGCATCTATGGCTACACCTTC | CASSYEGQGIYGYTF